This T cell receptor (beta chain) comes out of a study of technical replicates of blood from a handful of donors. The table came from immunoSEQ multiplex PCR; TCRdb's copy has only in-frame clones and leaves some out. The sample shows just over 95,000 clones, almost 96% of them seen only once. The sample consisted of T cells isolated from PBMCs. This clonotype was obtained from a human donor in good health.

CDR3 nucleotides: TGTGCCAGCAGCTTGGGGCTGGTAAGACGGGGTACAGCTTTCTTT. This gives the protein CASSLGLVRRGTAFF. The chain uses TRBV5-6 and TRBJ1-1, with D unclear. Germline loops: CDR1 SGHDT, CDR2 YYEEEE. The CDR3 sequence is 15 residues long. The ends were cut back, 0 bases at V and 10 bases at J, with 19 bases in the middle.